This TCR beta chain is drawn from a study of blood T cells in healthy people across ages. Study findings and constraints: One million T cells yielded diversity estimates that were considered underestimates.

The people who gave samples were healthy Caucasians from Russia, aged 6 to 90. Remarks on this clonotype: The antigen is not known.

Germline CDR1 and CDR2: SGHDN and FVKESK. The germline V and J ends were trimmed by 5 bases and 8 bases, with 11 bases remaining between them. The CDR3 length is 12 residues. With a J-beta primer mix and a sample-barcoded 5' primer, a second PCR ran 7 to 11 cycles. At least 3 million CDR3-containing paired-end reads were obtained per sample. TCRdb called the 5' RACE reads again in MiXCR, with one record for every CDR3 protein. The sample has approximately 360,000 distinct CDR3 sequences, roughly half seen once. The chain recombines TRBV14 with TRBJ2-3, with TRBD2 as a possible D gene (6 bases). This TCR was recovered from a man between 60 and 75 years old in good health. The sequencing input was blood. The CDR3 nucleotides read TGTGCCAGCAGCTTGACTAGATCTACGCAGTATTTT. This sequence encodes CASSLTRSTQYF.